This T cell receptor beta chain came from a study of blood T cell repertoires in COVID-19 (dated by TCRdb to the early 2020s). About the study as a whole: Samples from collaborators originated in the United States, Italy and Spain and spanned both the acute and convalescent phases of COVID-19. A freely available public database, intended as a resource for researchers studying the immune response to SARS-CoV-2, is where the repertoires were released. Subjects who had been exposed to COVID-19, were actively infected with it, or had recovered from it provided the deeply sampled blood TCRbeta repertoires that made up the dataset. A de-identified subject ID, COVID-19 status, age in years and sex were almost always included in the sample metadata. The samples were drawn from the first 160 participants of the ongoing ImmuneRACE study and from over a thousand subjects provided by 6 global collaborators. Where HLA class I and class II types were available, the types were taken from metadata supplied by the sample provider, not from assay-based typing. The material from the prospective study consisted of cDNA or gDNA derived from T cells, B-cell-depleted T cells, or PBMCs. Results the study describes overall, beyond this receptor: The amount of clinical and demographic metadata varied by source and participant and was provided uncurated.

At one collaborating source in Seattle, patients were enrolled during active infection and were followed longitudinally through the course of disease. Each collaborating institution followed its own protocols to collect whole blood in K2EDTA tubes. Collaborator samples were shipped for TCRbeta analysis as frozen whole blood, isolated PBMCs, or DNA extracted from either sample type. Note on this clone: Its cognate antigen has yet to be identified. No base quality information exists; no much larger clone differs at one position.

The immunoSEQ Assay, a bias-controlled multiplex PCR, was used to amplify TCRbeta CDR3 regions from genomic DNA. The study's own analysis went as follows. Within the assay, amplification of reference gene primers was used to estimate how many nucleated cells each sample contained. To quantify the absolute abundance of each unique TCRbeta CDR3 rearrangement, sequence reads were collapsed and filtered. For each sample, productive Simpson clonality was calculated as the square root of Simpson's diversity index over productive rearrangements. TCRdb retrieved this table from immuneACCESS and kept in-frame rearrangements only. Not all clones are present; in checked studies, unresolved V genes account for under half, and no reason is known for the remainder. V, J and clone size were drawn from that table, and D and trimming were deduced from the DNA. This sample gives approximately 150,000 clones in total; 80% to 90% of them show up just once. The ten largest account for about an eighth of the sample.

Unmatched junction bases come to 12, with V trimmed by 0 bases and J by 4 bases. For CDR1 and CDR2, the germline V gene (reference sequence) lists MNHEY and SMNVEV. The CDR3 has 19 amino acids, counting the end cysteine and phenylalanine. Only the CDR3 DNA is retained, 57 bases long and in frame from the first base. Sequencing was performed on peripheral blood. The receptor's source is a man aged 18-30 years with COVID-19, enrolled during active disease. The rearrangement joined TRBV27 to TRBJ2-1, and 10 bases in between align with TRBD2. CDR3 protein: CASSLSLASLAGAYNEQFF. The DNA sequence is TGTGCCAGCAGTTTATCCCTCGCCTCCCTAGCGGGAGCTTACAATGAGCAGTTCTTC.